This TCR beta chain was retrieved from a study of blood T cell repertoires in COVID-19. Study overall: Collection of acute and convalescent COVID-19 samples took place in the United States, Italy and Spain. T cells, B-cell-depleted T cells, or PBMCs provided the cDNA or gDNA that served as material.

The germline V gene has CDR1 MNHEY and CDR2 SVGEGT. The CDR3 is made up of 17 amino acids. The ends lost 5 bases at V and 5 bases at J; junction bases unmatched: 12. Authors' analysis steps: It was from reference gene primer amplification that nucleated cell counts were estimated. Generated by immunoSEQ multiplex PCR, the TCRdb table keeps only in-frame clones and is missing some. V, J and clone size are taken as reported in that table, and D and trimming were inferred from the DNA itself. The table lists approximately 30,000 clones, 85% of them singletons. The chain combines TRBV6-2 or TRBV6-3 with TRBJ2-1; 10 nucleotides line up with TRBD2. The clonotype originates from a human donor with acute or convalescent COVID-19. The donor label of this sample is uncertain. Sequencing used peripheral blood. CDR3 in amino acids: CASSQIPRTSGDNEQFF. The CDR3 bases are TGTGCCAGCAGTCAGATACCCCGGACTAGCGGAGACAATGAGCAGTTCTTC.